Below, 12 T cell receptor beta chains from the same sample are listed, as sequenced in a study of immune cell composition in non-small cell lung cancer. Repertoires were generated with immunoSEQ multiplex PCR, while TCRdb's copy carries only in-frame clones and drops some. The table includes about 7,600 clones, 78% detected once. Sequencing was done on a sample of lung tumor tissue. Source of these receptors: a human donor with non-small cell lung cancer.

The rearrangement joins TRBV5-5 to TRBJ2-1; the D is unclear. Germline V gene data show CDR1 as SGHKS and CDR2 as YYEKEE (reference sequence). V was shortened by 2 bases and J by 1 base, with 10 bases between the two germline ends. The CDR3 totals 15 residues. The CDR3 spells CASSFEGKSYNEQFF. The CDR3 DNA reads TGTGCCAGCAGCTTCGAAGGGAAGTCCTACAATGAGCAGTTCTTC.

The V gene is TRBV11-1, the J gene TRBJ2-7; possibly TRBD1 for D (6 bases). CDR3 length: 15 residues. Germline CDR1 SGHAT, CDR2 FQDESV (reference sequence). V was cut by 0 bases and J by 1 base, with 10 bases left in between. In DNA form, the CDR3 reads TGTGCCAGCAGCTTAGCAGGACAGCGTTCCTACGAGCAGTACTTC. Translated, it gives CASSLAGQRSYEQYF.

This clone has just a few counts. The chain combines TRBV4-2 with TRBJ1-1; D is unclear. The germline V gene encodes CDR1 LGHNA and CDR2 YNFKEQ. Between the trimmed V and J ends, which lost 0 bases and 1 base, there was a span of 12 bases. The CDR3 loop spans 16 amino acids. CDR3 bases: TGTGCCAGCAGCCAAGACCATTTCGGACGGAACACTGAAGCTTTCTTT. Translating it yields CASSQDHFGRNTEAFF.

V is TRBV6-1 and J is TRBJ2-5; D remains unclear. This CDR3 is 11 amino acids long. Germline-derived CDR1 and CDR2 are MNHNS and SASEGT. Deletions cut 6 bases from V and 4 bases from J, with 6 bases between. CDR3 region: CASRGRETQYF. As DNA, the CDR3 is TGTGCCAGCAGGGGCCGAGAGACCCAGTACTTC.

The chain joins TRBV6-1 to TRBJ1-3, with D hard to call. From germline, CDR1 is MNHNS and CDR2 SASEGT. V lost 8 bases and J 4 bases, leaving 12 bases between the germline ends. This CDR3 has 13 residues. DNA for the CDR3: TGTGCCAGCGACCTGGGGAGCGGAAACACCATATATTTT. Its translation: CASDLGSGNTIYF.

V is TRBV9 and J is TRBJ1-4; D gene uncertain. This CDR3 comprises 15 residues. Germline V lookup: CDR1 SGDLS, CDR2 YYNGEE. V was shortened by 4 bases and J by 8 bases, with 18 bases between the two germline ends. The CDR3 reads CASSPEGGGGEKLFF. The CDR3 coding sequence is TGTGCCAGCAGCCCAGAGGGAGGAGGAGGGGAAAAACTGTTTTTT.

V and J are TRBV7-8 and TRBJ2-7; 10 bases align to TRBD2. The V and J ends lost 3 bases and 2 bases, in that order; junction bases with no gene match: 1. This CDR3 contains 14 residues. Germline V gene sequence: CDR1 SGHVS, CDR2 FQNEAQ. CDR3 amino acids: CASSFSGGAYEQYF. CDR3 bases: TGTGCCAGCAGCTTCAGCGGGGGGGCCTACGAGCAGTACTTC.

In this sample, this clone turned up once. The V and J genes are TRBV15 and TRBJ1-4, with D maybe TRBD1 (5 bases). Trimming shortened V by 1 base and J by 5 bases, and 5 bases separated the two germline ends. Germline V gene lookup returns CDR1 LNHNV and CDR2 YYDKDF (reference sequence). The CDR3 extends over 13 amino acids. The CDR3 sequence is CATSRGGNEKLFF. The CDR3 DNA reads TGTGCCACCAGCAGAGGGGGGAATGAAAAACTGTTTTTT.

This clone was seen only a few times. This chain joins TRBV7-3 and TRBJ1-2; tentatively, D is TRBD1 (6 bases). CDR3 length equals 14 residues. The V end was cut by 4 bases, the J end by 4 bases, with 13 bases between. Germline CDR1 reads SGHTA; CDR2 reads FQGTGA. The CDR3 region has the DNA TGTGCCAGCAGCTCGACGCGCAGGGGCTATGGCTACACCTTC. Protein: CASSSTRRGYGYTF.

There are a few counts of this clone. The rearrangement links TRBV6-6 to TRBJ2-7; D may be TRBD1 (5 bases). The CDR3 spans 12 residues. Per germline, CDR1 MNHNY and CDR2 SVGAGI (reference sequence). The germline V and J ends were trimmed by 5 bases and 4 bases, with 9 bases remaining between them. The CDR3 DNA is TGTGCCAGCAGTCAGGGATATTACGAGCAGTACTTC. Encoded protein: CASSQGYYEQYF.

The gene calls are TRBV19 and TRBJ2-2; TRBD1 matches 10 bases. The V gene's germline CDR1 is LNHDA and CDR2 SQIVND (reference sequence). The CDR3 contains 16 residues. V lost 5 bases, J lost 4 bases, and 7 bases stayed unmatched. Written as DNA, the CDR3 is TGTGCCAGTAGTTTAAGGCGGACAGGGGGCACCGGGGAGCTGTTTTTT. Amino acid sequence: CASSLRRTGGTGELFF.

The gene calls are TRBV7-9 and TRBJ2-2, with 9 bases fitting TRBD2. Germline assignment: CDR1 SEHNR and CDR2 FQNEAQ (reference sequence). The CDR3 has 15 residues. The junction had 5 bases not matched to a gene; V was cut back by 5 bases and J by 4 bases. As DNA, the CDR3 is TGTGCCAGCAGCCAAGAAGCGGGGGGCACCGGGGAGCTGTTTTTT. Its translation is CASSQEAGGTGELFF.